Listed below are T cell receptor beta chains from one sample, sequenced in a study of post-analysis software for immune sequencing data. Each CDR3 protein gets one entry after TCRdb re-called the PCR reads with MiXCR. This table holds roughly 700,000 distinct CDR3 sequences, 25% to 30% found once. Specimen: blood. These TCRs come from a girl aged 5 to 17 with multiple sclerosis. The CDR3 runs from the conserved cysteine through the conserved F or W. Only part of the rows carry a size: once, few, many, or a class if the clone is expanded.

length,V,J,size,CDR3
16,TRBV7-9,TRBJ2-5,NA,CASSFLRQSFGETQYF
13,TRBV28,TRBJ2-2,few,CASRDYMTGELFF
11,TRBV20-1,TRBJ1-1,NA,CSALAKYGAFF
17,TRBV25-1,TRBJ2-2,few,CASSAPGQGSNTGELFF
14,TRBV27,TRBJ2-1,NA,CASSQGAGWNEQFF
12,TRBV7-2,TRBJ2-5,NA,CASSLGGSGQYF
16,TRBV4-2,TRBJ2-5,many,CASSPELAGVGETQYF
13,TRBV5-1,TRBJ2-5,NA,CASSQAGLQEQYF
16,TRBV4-3,TRBJ2-3,few,CASSQDGAGHTDTQYF
16,TRBV5-6,TRBJ1-1,NA,CASSLVRGADGTEAFF
15,TRBV7-2,TRBJ2-3,few,CASSPSGYSTDTQYF
15,TRBV20-1,TRBJ2-3,few,CSARETGGFTDTQYF
14,TRBV20-1,TRBJ2-7,NA,CSAEGQGSYYEQYF
16,TRBV11-3,TRBJ2-5,many,CASSLGRARGQETQYF
13,TRBV3-1,TRBJ1-1,few,CASSQAGITEAFF
14,TRBV7-9,TRBJ2-6,many,CASSRVSGANVLTF
15,TRBV4-3,TRBJ2-5,many,CASSQERGRGETQYF
15,TRBV20-1,TRBJ2-7,NA,CSASPPGLSTYEQYF
19,TRBV6-4,TRBJ2-7,NA,CASLNPLGQLEVSSYEQYF
13,TRBV7-9,TRBJ2-7,NA,CASSFYRVDEQYF
14,TRBV12-3/TRBV12-4,TRBJ1-6,NA,CASSLQGFGSPLHF
14,TRBV10-3,TRBJ2-7,few,CAISEVGSLYEQYF
13,TRBV28,TRBJ2-7,NA,CASSLRTPYEQYF
14,TRBV20-1,TRBJ2-3,many,CSAPTSWSTDTQYF
14,TRBV6-2/TRBV6-3,TRBJ1-6,NA,CASSYETGWSPLHF
16,TRBV20-1,TRBJ2-5,NA,CSARQLAETLQLEQYF
16,TRBV6-5,TRBJ2-1,NA,CASSYSSGAGGNEQFF
18,TRBV28,TRBJ1-5,few,CASSLDPQGQGAGQPQHF
14,TRBV28,TRBJ1-5,NA,CASSLRRLNQPQHF
15,TRBV6-2/TRBV6-3,TRBJ1-6,NA,CASSSSTATNSPPHF
16,TRBV6-2/TRBV6-3,TRBJ2-5,NA,CASSGLGGRLPETQYF
16,TRBV5-8,TRBJ1-6,few,CASSYTTGLYNSPLHF
15,TRBV7-2,TRBJ2-5,NA,CASSLIGGGPETQYF
13,TRBV29-1,TRBJ2-1,many,CSAGLRTADEQFF
15,TRBV7-9,TRBJ1-2,NA,CASSLGPGTGDGYTF
15,TRBV28,TRBJ1-5,NA,CASSLMAGGRKPQHF
16,TRBV7-2,TRBJ2-7,few,CASSLMPQGVSYEQYF
15,TRBV7-9,TRBJ1-2,NA,CASSPSGTVDYGYTF
15,TRBV11-3,TRBJ2-1,NA,CASSPTGGPDNEQFF
15,TRBV7-2,TRBJ2-3,many,CASSTTGQGRDTQYF
15,TRBV4-2,TRBJ2-2,NA,CASSQDGLTTGELFF
14,TRBV15,TRBJ1-2,few,CATSRAGRGVGYTF
19,TRBV20-1,TRBJ2-1,NA,CSARDLLFKPGGGDNEQFF
13,TRBV29-1,TRBJ1-4,few,CSVAWTGEGKRFF
19,TRBV27,TRBJ2-1,many,CASSLSLGVAGGPGNEQFF
13,TRBV29-1,TRBJ2-3,NA,CSVKRGGTDTHYF
14,TRBV28,TRBJ2-5,NA,CASSRDRGTETQYF
18,TRBV24-1,TRBJ2-5,few,CATSDFRGRGQYQETQYF
17,TRBV11-2,TRBJ2-5,few,CASSPDLAGGGRETQYF
15,TRBV7-2,TRBJ2-7,NA,CASSPVGSKDYEQYF
12,TRBV4-2,TRBJ2-2,NA,CASSQGTRELFF
15,TRBV6-5,TRBJ2-7,NA,CASSWAGVSSYEQYF
14,TRBV6-1,TRBJ2-1,few,CASSELSGRNEQFF
15,TRBV20-1,TRBJ1-1,once,CSARDRGASNTEAFF